The next 30 T cell receptor beta chains were all read from a single sample in a study of blood T cell repertoires in COVID-19. Sequenced by immunoSEQ multiplex PCR; TCRdb stores in-frame clones only, minus some. The table includes 240,000 or so clones, about 80% detected once. The sequencing input was peripheral blood. All receptors come from a man aged 25 to 45 who had recovered from COVID-19.

CDR3 region: CASTARATDTQYF. Written as DNA, the CDR3 is TGTGCCAGTACTGCGAGAGCGACAGATACGCAGTATTTT. The chain couples TRBV19 to TRBJ2-3; no clear D. The ends were cut back, 7 bases at V and 3 bases at J, with 11 bases in the middle. Germline CDR1 is LNHDA and CDR2 is SQIVND (reference sequence). This CDR3 comprises 13 residues.

This clone was found a few times. This chain uses TRBV7-6 with TRBJ2-1; tentative D call: TRBD1 (5 bases). Germline V gives CDR1 SGHVS, CDR2 FNYEAQ. This CDR3 is 15 amino acids long. V dropped 0 bases and J dropped 10 bases, with 16 bases sitting between them. The CDR3 bases are TGTGCCAGCAGCTTAGCTGACAGTCTGTCGGAAGAGCAGTTCTTC. Protein product: CASSLADSLSEEQFF.

The chain is built from TRBV5-1 and TRBJ1-4; weak D call: TRBD1 (5 bases). The germline V gene encodes CDR1 SGHRS and CDR2 YFSETQ. The V end was cut by 5 bases, the J end by 7 bases, with 18 bases between. This CDR3 has 15 amino acids. The CDR3 DNA follows: TGCGCCAGCAGACTTGACAGAATCGGTGCTGAAAAACTGTTTTTT. Translated: CASRLDRIGAEKLFF. Together with reference TRBV5-1 and TRBJ1-4, the CDR3 gives the full variable domain: KAGVTQTPRYLIKTRGQQVTLSCSPISGHRSVSWYQQTPGQGLQFLFEYFSETQRNKGNFPGRFSGRQFSNSRSEMNVSTLELGDSALYLCASRLDRIGAEKLFFGSGTQLSVL.

This rearrangement joins TRBV6-5 to TRBJ2-2; D remains ambiguous. V lost 3 bases and J lost 1, with 6 bases in between. The CDR3 contains 14 residues. Germline CDR1 is MNHEY and CDR2 is SVGAGI. The DNA of the CDR3 is TGTGCCAGCAGTTATTCAAAGAACACCGGGGAGCTGTTTTTT. Its translation is CASSYSKNTGELFF.

The chain couples TRBV7-2 to TRBJ2-7, with D perhaps matching TRBD1 (5 bases). V lost 0 bases and J 2 bases, leaving 8 bases between the germline ends. CDR3 length equals 14 residues. Germline V gene lookup returns CDR1 SGHTA and CDR2 FQGNSA. In nucleotides, the CDR3 is TGTGCCAGCAGCTTAGCGGGGCAGCCCTACGAGCAGTACGTC. Its protein product is CASSLAGQPYEQYV.

The rearrangement uses TRBV7-9 and TRBJ2-5; tentatively, D is TRBD2 (6 bases). CDR1 is SEHNR, CDR2 FQNEAQ, per germline (reference sequence). Trimming took off 4 bases at V and 1 base at J, with 13 bases between the two ends. CDR3 length: 15 residues. CDR3 sequence: CASSSYWDSQETQYF. CDR3 in DNA: TGTGCCAGCAGCTCATATTGGGACTCCCAAGAGACCCAGTACTTC. Full variable domain (rest looked up from reference TRBV7-9 and TRBJ2-5): DTGVSQNPRHKITKRGQNVTFRCDPISEHNRLYWYRQTLGQGPEFLTYFQNEAQLEKSRLLSDRFSAERPKGSFSTLEIQRTEQGDSAMYLCASSSYWDSQETQYFGPGTRLLVL.

The rearrangement joins TRBV27 to TRBJ1-1; D is unresolved. CDR3 size: 12 residues. The germline CDR1 and CDR2 sequences are MNHEY and SMNVEV (reference sequence). Trimming cost V 4 bases and J 6 bases, with 9 bases left between them. The CDR3: CASSSRLSEAFF. As DNA, the CDR3 is TGTGCCAGCAGTTCTCGACTCTCTGAAGCTTTCTTT.

There are a few counts of this clone. Different DNA sequences within this sample yield the same CDR3. The chain joins TRBV5-4 to TRBJ1-2; 9 bases match TRBD1. The CDR3 is 15 residues long. The germline gives CDR1 SGHNT, CDR2 YYREEE (reference sequence). V lost 0 bases, J lost 2 bases, and 2 bases stayed unmatched. The CDR3 is CASSLAGQGNYGYTF. DNA of the CDR3: TGTGCCAGCAGCTTGGCCGGACAGGGGAACTATGGCTACACCTTC.

This clone was picked up a small number of times. V gene TRBV24-1 combines with J gene TRBJ1-1; D is perhaps TRBD1 (6 bases). V lost 7 bases and J lost 2, with 10 bases in between. Germline-derived CDR1 and CDR2 are KGHDR and SFDVKD. The CDR3 length is 13 residues. CDR3 in DNA: TGTGCCACCAGGACAGGCGCCAACACTGAAGCTTTCTTT. Protein sequence: CATRTGANTEAFF.

This clone has more than one count but fewer than ten. The rearrangement uses TRBV1 and TRBJ1-5; the D segment call TRBD1 is taken from the table without a DNA check. TRBV1 is assigned pseudogene status. The CDR3 length is 21 residues. CDR3 DNA sequence: TGCACCAGCAGCCAAACCCTCCGACAGGGGGCTCTACTAATATGTAATCAGCCCCAGCATTTT. Translating it yields CTSSQTLRQGALLICNQPQHF.

V is TRBV5-8 and J is TRBJ2-4; D perhaps matches TRBD2 (5 bases). V shed 0 bases and J shed 1 base, with 14 bases lying between them. Germline V gene data show CDR1 as SGHTS and CDR2 as YDEGEE. CDR3 length equals 17 residues. This CDR3 is CASSLGLSYGAKNIQYF. CDR3 sequence (DNA): TGTGCCAGCAGCTTGGGACTATCATACGGCGCCAAAAACATTCAGTACTTC.

The chain carries TRBV5-4 and TRBJ1-1, with TRBD1 identical over 7 bases. Germline CDR1 SGHNT, CDR2 YYREEE (reference sequence). The CDR3 spans 15 residues. V shed 4 bases, J shed 3 bases, and the junction held 9 bases outside the gene matches. The CDR3 protein is CASSPLQGLDTEAFF. In DNA, the CDR3 is TGTGCCAGCAGCCCCCTACAGGGGCTGGACACTGAAGCTTTCTTT.

The V call is TRBV19, the J call TRBJ1-3; no clear D. Germline CDR1 reads LNHDA; CDR2 reads SQIVND (reference sequence). Trimming removed 3 bases from V and 1 base from J, with 10 bases in between. The CDR3 has 15 residues. The CDR3 is CASSMVAGSGNTIYF. The DNA for the CDR3 is TGTGCCAGTAGTATGGTAGCGGGGTCTGGAAACACCATATATTTT. Combining the CDR3 with reference TRBV19 and TRBJ1-3 gives the whole variable domain DGGITQSPKYLFRKEGQNVTLSCEQNLNHDAMYWYRQDPGQGLRLIYYSQIVNDFQKGDIAEGYSVSREKKESFPLTVTSAQKNPTAFYLCASSMVAGSGNTIYFGEGSWLTVV.

V and J are TRBV2 and TRBJ2-5, with 14 bases aligning to TRBD2. The CDR3 is 16 amino acids. The germline gives CDR1 SNHLY, CDR2 FYNNEI. V trimming: 1 base; J trimming: 5 bases; junction bases outside the gene matches: 3. The CDR3 spells CASSEGLAGGRETQYF. The CDR3 DNA follows: TGTGCCAGCAGTGAAGGACTAGCGGGGGGGCGGGAGACCCAGTACTTC.

The V and J genes are TRBV7-2 and TRBJ2-3; possibly TRBD2 for D (7 bases). V was shortened by 1 base and J by 2 bases, with 13 bases between the two germline ends. The CDR3 is 16 residues long. The V gene's germline CDR1 is SGHTA and CDR2 FQGNSA. Here the CDR3 DNA reads TGTGCCAGCAGCTTAGAGGGGGGGGCCATCACAGATACGCAGTATTTT. This codes for CASSLEGGAITDTQYF.

The chain couples TRBV19 to TRBJ1-5; the match to TRBD1 covers 7 bases. The CDR3 spans 15 residues. Per the germline V gene, CDR1 is LNHDA and CDR2 is SQIVND (reference sequence). With V trimmed by 7 bases and J by 0 bases, 6 bases remained unmatched. The CDR3 nucleotides read TGTGCCAGTACGAGCGGACAGGCTAGCAATCAGCCCCAGCATTTT. Amino acids: CASTSGQASNQPQHF.

The V gene is TRBV27, the J gene TRBJ1-1; D not certain. Germline CDR1 reads MNHEY; CDR2 reads SMNVEV (reference sequence). The CDR3 has 13 amino acids. Between the trimmed V and J ends, which lost 6 bases and 3 bases, there was a span of 11 bases. The DNA for the CDR3 is TGTGCCAGCAGAGCCCGTCCGTACACTGAAGCTTTCTTT. It is translated as CASRARPYTEAFF.

The chain links TRBV13 to TRBJ1-1; 8 bases fit TRBD1. Germline V gives CDR1 PRHDT, CDR2 FYEKMQ (reference sequence). This CDR3 contains 13 residues. The ends lost 3 bases at V and 6 bases at J; junction bases unmatched: 3. CDR3 residues: CASSFRTGSEAFF. In DNA form, the CDR3 reads TGTGCCAGCAGCTTCCGGACAGGGTCTGAAGCTTTCTTT.

V gene TRBV29-1 combines with J gene TRBJ2-6, with 10 nucleotides matching TRBD1. Germline V gene lookup returns CDR1 SQVTM and CDR2 ANQGSEA. The V segment lost 3 bases and the J segment 1 base; nucleotides outside the gene matches: 18. CDR3 length: 21 residues. CDR3 sequence: CSVDSSFSGDRGRSGANVLTF. The CDR3 nucleotides read TGCAGCGTTGATTCAAGCTTTTCGGGCGACAGGGGGCGTTCTGGGGCCAACGTCCTGACTTTC.

V and J are TRBV19 and TRBJ2-6, with a weak D call TRBD2 (5 bases). V was shortened by 8 bases and J by 0 bases, with 14 bases between the two germline ends. CDR3 length: 16 residues. Germline V gives CDR1 LNHDA, CDR2 SQIVND (reference sequence). CDR3 sequence reads: CASGGSLSSGANVLTF. CDR3 DNA sequence: TGTGCCAGTGGAGGCTCTCTCAGCTCTGGGGCCAACGTCCTGACTTTC.

The V gene is TRBV27, the J gene TRBJ1-2, with 9 bases matching TRBD1. The germline CDR1 and CDR2 sequences are MNHEY and SMNVEV (reference sequence). This CDR3 contains 14 residues. Trimming took 5 bases from V and 4 from J; bases not matched to a gene: 5. This CDR3 reads CASSATGGFYGYTF. The CDR3 DNA is TGTGCCAGCAGTGCTACAGGGGGCTTCTATGGCTACACCTTC.

The chain joins TRBV10-3 to TRBJ2-3; maybe TRBD1 (6 bases). V was shortened by 6 bases and J by 2 bases, with 21 bases between the two germline ends. The CDR3 loop spans 17 amino acids. Germline V CDR1 and CDR2: ENHRY, SYGVKD. The chain's CDR3 is CAISSRTDRENTDTQYF. CDR3 coding DNA: TGTGCCATCAGCTCCCGTACGGACAGAGAGAACACAGATACGCAGTATTTT.

This chain joins TRBV6-5 and TRBJ2-3; 10 nucleotides align to TRBD2. The V segment lost 8 bases and the J segment 1 base; nucleotides outside the gene matches: 3. CDR3 length: 14 residues. Germline V gene lookup returns CDR1 MNHEY and CDR2 SVGAGI. The DNA of the CDR3 is TGTGCCAGCGGTACTAGCGGGGGCACAGATACGCAGTATTTT. Its protein is CASGTSGGTDTQYF.

This sequence joins TRBV24-1 and TRBJ1-2; possible D gene TRBD1, 5 bases. This CDR3 comprises 13 residues. CDR1 and CDR2 from the germline V gene are KGHDR and SFDVKD. V gave up 6 bases and J gave up 7 bases, with 14 bases separating them. The CDR3 sequence: CATSMTAMSGYTF. The CDR3 DNA reads TGTGCCACCAGTATGACAGCTATGAGTGGCTACACCTTC.

The rearrangement uses TRBV5-4 and TRBJ1-6, with a weak D call TRBD1 (5 bases). Germline V CDR1 and CDR2: SGHNT, YYREEE (reference sequence). This CDR3 is 14 amino acids long. V was trimmed by 7 bases and J by 5 bases, leaving 13 bases between them. As DNA, the CDR3 is TGTGCCAGCCGGAGGGACTTTGATAATTCACCCCTCCACTTT. Translating gives CASRRDFDNSPLHF.

The rearrangement links TRBV29-1 to TRBJ1-2; 8 positions agree with TRBD1. The germline V gene has CDR1 SQVTM and CDR2 ANQGSEA. There are 12 residues in the CDR3. J was trimmed by 7 bases and V by 7 bases; bases with no gene match: 8. CDR3 residues: CSGRTGQSGYTF. The CDR3 DNA sequence: TGCAGCGGGCGGACAGGGCAGTCTGGCTACACCTTC.

V gene TRBV4-1 combines with J gene TRBJ1-2, with D perhaps matching TRBD1 (6 bases). This CDR3 is 16 amino acids long. Per germline, CDR1 MGHRA and CDR2 YSYEKL. V lost 4 bases to trimming and J lost 0 bases, with 15 bases between them. CDR3 amino acids: CASSLSWTETNYGYTF. The CDR3 bases are TGCGCCAGCAGCCTTTCCTGGACAGAGACTAACTATGGCTACACCTTC.

The chain has TRBV6-5 and TRBJ2-1; no firm D call. This CDR3 region has 13 residues. With 7 bases removed from V and 4 bases from J, the gap between germline ends came to 11 bases. CDR1 MNHEY and CDR2 SVGAGI come from the germline V gene. The CDR3 bases are TGTGCCAGCACTCGAACAGATTACAATGAGCAGTTCTTC. Protein sequence: CASTRTDYNEQFF.

V usage is TRBV28 and J usage is TRBJ1-2, with TRBD1 as a possible D gene (5 bases). The CDR3 spans 12 residues. CDR1 MDHEN and CDR2 SYDVKM come from the germline V gene. Trimming removed 5 bases from V and 3 bases from J, with 7 bases in between. CDR3 region: CASSQGDYGYTF. CDR3 nucleotide sequence: TGTGCCAGCAGTCAGGGTGACTATGGCTACACCTTC.

On this clone itself: A junction boundary mismatches the germline segment, possibly from a read error. The CDR3 spells CASSLGLAGVQSLIF. The CDR3 DNA reads TGTGCCAGCAGCTTAGGACTAGCGGGGGTCCAATCTCTGATCTTC. The chain carries TRBV11-1 and TRBJ2-7; 12 bases match TRBD2. Germline values: CDR1 SGHAT, CDR2 FQDESV (reference sequence). CDR3 size: 15 residues. The full variable domain, its missing parts supplied by reference TRBV11-1 and TRBJ2-7, is EAEVAQSPRYKITEKSQAVAFWCDPISGHATLYWYRQILGQGPELLVQFQDESVVDDSQLPKDRFSAERLKGVDSTLKIQPAELGDSAMYLCASSLGLAGVQSLIFGPGTRLTVT.